This is a list of T cell receptor beta chains from one sample in a study of shared clonotypes between healthy human individuals. The method was immunoSEQ multiplex PCR; TCRdb's version includes in-frame clones alone and lacks a portion of them. The sample holds around 2.5 million clones, over 85% seen once. Sequenced sample: naive CD4+ T cells from PBMCs. These receptors were obtained from a young man in good health. Some clones in this sample may be carry-over from other donors' samples. Both conserved end residues are part of each CDR3. Fields, in order: CDR3 protein, CDR3 length, V gene, clone size, J gene. For some rows the clone size is stated as once, few or many, or as a class when expanded; others skip it.

CDR3aa: CASSPEDTDTQYF
len: 13
v_gene: TRBV11-1
abundance: .
j_gene: TRBJ2-3

CDR3aa: CASRVGYEDPDTQYF
len: 15
v_gene: TRBV27
abundance: .
j_gene: TRBJ2-3

CDR3aa: CASSDFLDTGELFF
len: 14
v_gene: TRBV4-2
abundance: .
j_gene: TRBJ2-2

CDR3aa: CASSELGGTGELFF
len: 14
v_gene: TRBV6-1
abundance: .
j_gene: TRBJ2-2

CDR3aa: CASSWRRQGIWSGELFF
len: 17
v_gene: TRBV5-1
abundance: .
j_gene: TRBJ2-2

CDR3aa: CASSVQGVGGELFF
len: 14
v_gene: TRBV7-2
abundance: .
j_gene: TRBJ2-2

CDR3aa: CASSSGTGVTYEQYF
len: 15
v_gene: TRBV5-1
abundance: .
j_gene: TRBJ2-7

CDR3aa: CAWSVRGTGTYEQYF
len: 15
v_gene: TRBV30
abundance: .
j_gene: TRBJ2-7

CDR3aa: CASSLAAGMWNEQFF
len: 15
v_gene: TRBV5-1
abundance: .
j_gene: TRBJ2-1

CDR3aa: CAWDTGVTQPQHF
len: 13
v_gene: TRBV30
abundance: few
j_gene: TRBJ1-5

CDR3aa: CASSLVLSGNTIYF
len: 14
v_gene: TRBV7-2
abundance: .
j_gene: TRBJ1-3

CDR3aa: CASSQLLNTGELFF
len: 14
v_gene: TRBV4-3
abundance: .
j_gene: TRBJ2-2

CDR3aa: CASSLAAGVPYNEQFF
len: 16
v_gene: TRBV5-6
abundance: .
j_gene: TRBJ2-1

CDR3aa: CASSLQGERNTGELFF
len: 16
v_gene: TRBV4-1
abundance: .
j_gene: TRBJ2-2

CDR3aa: CASGKGTYEQYF
len: 12
v_gene: TRBV14
abundance: .
j_gene: TRBJ2-7

CDR3aa: CASSVENNRVTDTQYF
len: 16
v_gene: TRBV9
abundance: once
j_gene: TRBJ2-3

CDR3aa: CASSLVGWDTQYF
len: 13
v_gene: TRBV7-9
abundance: .
j_gene: TRBJ2-3

CDR3aa: CASSRVLAGFYEQYF
len: 15
v_gene: TRBV18
abundance: .
j_gene: TRBJ2-7

CDR3aa: CASSENGGRETQYF
len: 14
v_gene: TRBV6-1
abundance: .
j_gene: TRBJ2-5

CDR3aa: CASSFGGQGEATGELFF
len: 17
v_gene: TRBV5-4
abundance: .
j_gene: TRBJ2-2

CDR3aa: CASSLTGTTPFGLHF
len: 15
v_gene: TRBV5-1
abundance: .
j_gene: TRBJ1-6

CDR3aa: CASSGQGAPWNEQFF
len: 15
v_gene: TRBV5-6
abundance: .
j_gene: TRBJ2-1

CDR3aa: CAWEGLGLNEKLFF
len: 14
v_gene: TRBV30
abundance: .
j_gene: TRBJ1-4

CDR3aa: CASKWQGFYNEQFF
len: 14
v_gene: TRBV2
abundance: .
j_gene: TRBJ2-1

CDR3aa: CSVVRVGNTEAFF
len: 13
v_gene: TRBV29-1
abundance: .
j_gene: TRBJ1-1

CDR3aa: CASTPLAGTGELFF
len: 14
v_gene: TRBV5-1
abundance: few
j_gene: TRBJ2-2

CDR3aa: CASAGQGQGSYGYTF
len: 15
v_gene: TRBV6-5
abundance: .
j_gene: TRBJ1-2

CDR3aa: CAVLGFVSEAFF
len: 12
v_gene: TRBV6-1
abundance: .
j_gene: TRBJ1-1

CDR3aa: CASSLVAEETQYF
len: 13
v_gene: TRBV5-4
abundance: .
j_gene: TRBJ2-5

CDR3aa: CASSWGTGGLYGYTF
len: 15
v_gene: TRBV27
abundance: .
j_gene: TRBJ1-2

CDR3aa: CASNRGGEKLFF
len: 12
v_gene: TRBV28
abundance: .
j_gene: TRBJ1-4

CDR3aa: CASSLGWGGLNTEAFF
len: 16
v_gene: TRBV7-2
abundance: once
j_gene: TRBJ1-1

CDR3aa: CASSPRGGSGGRTPYEQYF
len: 19
v_gene: TRBV5-1
abundance: .
j_gene: TRBJ2-7

CDR3aa: CASSDSWAKAYEQYF
len: 15
v_gene: TRBV2
abundance: .
j_gene: TRBJ2-7

CDR3aa: CASSLGLADLYEQYF
len: 15
v_gene: TRBV14
abundance: .
j_gene: TRBJ2-7

CDR3aa: CASSLGTIYNEQFF
len: 14
v_gene: TRBV5-1
abundance: .
j_gene: TRBJ2-1

CDR3aa: CASSLRGEAFF
len: 11
v_gene: TRBV7-8
abundance: .
j_gene: TRBJ1-1

CDR3aa: CASSQDRGSRGNYGYTF
len: 17
v_gene: TRBV4-2
abundance: .
j_gene: TRBJ1-2

CDR3aa: CASRGTDSNQPQHF
len: 14
v_gene: TRBV5-5
abundance: .
j_gene: TRBJ1-5

CDR3aa: CATSRQLNTEAFF
len: 13
v_gene: TRBV15
abundance: .
j_gene: TRBJ1-1

CDR3aa: CASTSGARYEQYF
len: 13
v_gene: TRBV28
abundance: once
j_gene: TRBJ2-7